This T cell receptor (beta chain) was identified during a study of cytomegalovirus exposure and HLA in healthy donors. Study observations and caveats: Clonal expansion, a later analysis showed, was greater in HLA-associated TCR beta chains than in equally common others. Later, an analysis found that common viral pathogens appeared to be linked with several of the most significant clusters. In an earlier analysis, most TCR beta V segments were productive about 87% or about 30% of the time.

PCR amplification relied on 60 Vbeta primers (plus 13 Jbeta primers). Only in-frame clones appear in the TCRdb table, and some are missing; sequencing was by immunoSEQ multiplex PCR. The sample contains approximately 100,000 clones, less than 85% of which appear only once. From germline, CDR1 is LNHDA and CDR2 SQIVND (reference sequence). V dropped 3 bases and J dropped 5 bases, with 7 bases sitting between them. The CDR3 is made up of 13 amino acids. Comment on this clone: The antigen remains unidentified.

This clonotype originated in a male donor in good health and CMV-seronegative. Sequenced: PBMCs. The V call is TRBV19, the J call TRBJ2-2; D might be TRBD2 (5 bases). The CDR3 DNA follows: TGTGCCAGTAGTATTTCGGGGACCGGGGAGCTGTTTTTT. Translation: CASSISGTGELFF.